The clone carrying this T cell receptor (beta chain) was detected only once. The target antigen is unknown. PCR was performed using 60 Vbeta and 13 Jbeta primers. Profiled with immunoSEQ multiplex PCR; TCRdb holds only in-frame clones, not every one. This sample has about 150,000 clones, with around 80% found just once. The sample originates from a study of cytomegalovirus exposure and HLA in healthy donors. CDR1 and CDR2 from the germline V gene are SGHVS and FNYEAQ. The CDR3 length is 14 residues. J was trimmed by 2 bases and V by 5 bases; bases with no gene match: 5. Whole-study results and caveats: A later analysis reported that several of the most significant clusters appeared to be linked to common viral pathogens, among them Epstein-Barr virus. Earlier analysis found most TCR beta V segments productive about 87% or about 30% of the time. Most TCR sequences were seen very rarely across donors, but some public TCRs occurred in many.

The clonotype was recovered from a male donor in good health and CMV-seronegative. The sequenced material came from PBMCs. This chain joins TRBV7-6 and TRBJ1-1; 7 bases match TRBD1. The CDR3 bases are TGTGCCAGCAGCCCTCGGGACAGCAACACTGAAGCTTTCTTT. This codes for CASSPRDSNTEAFF.